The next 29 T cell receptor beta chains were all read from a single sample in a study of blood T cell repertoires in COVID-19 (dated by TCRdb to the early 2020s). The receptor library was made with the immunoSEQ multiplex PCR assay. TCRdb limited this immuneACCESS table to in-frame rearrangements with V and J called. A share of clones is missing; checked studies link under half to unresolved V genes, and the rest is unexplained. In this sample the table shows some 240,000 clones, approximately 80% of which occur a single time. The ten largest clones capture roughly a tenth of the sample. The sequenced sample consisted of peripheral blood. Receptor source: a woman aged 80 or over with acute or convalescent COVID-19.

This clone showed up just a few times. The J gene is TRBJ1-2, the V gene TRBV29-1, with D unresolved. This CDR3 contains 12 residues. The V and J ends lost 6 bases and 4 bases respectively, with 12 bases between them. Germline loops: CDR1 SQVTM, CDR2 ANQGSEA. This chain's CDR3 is CSVAGSVYGYTF. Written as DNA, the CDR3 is TGCAGCGTGGCCGGCAGCGTCTATGGCTACACCTTC.

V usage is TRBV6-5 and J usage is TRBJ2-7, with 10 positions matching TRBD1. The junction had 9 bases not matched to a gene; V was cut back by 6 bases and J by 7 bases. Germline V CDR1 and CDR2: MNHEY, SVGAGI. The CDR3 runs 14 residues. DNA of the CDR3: TGTGCCAGCAGCCTCGACAGGGGGCTTGGGGAGCAGTACTTC. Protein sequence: CASSLDRGLGEQYF.

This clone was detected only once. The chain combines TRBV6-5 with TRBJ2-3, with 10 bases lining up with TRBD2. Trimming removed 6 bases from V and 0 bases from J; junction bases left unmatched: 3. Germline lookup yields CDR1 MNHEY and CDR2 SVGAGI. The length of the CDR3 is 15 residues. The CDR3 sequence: CASSPLAGSTDTQYF. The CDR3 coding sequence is TGTGCCAGCAGCCCACTAGCGGGGAGCACAGATACGCAGTATTTT.

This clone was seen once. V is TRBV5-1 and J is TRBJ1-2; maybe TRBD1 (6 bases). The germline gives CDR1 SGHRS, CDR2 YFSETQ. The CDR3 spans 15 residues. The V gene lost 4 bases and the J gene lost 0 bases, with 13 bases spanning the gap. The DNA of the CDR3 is TGCGCCAGCAGCAGGGACACAGAGGCTAACTATGGCTACACCTTC. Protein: CASSRDTEANYGYTF.

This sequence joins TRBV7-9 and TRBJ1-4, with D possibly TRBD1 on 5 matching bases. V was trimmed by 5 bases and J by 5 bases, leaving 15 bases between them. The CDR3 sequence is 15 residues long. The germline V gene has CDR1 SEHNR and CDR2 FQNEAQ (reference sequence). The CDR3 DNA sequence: TGTGCCAGCAGCCCGCCGACAGCCCTGAATGAAAAACTGTTTTTT. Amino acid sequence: CASSPPTALNEKLFF.

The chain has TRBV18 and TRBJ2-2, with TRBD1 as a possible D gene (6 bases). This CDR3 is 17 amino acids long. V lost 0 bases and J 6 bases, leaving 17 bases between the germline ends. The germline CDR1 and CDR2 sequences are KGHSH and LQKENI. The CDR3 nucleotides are TGTGCCAGCTCACCACCGGAGAACAGGGATGGGGCCGGGGAGCTGTTTTTT. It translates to CASSPPENRDGAGELFF.

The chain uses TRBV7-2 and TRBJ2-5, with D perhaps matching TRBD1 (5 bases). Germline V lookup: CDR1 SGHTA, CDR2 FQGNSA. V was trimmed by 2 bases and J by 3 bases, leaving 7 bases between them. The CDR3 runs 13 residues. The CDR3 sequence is CASSLRGKETQYF. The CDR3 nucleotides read TGTGCCAGCAGCTTAAGGGGAAAAGAGACCCAGTACTTC.

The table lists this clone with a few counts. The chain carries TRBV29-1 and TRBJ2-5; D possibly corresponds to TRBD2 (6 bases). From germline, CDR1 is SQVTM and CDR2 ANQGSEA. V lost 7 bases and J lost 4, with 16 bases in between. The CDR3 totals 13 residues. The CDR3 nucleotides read TGCAGCGCCGGAGGACTAAAGGGAGAGACCCAGTACTTC. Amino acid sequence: CSAGGLKGETQYF.

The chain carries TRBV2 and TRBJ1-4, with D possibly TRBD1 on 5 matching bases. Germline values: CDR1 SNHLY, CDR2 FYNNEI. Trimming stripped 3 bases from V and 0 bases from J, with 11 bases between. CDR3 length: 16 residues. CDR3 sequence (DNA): TGTGCCAGCAGTGACAGGGTGTTGGCAACTAATGAAAAACTGTTTTTT. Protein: CASSDRVLATNEKLFF.

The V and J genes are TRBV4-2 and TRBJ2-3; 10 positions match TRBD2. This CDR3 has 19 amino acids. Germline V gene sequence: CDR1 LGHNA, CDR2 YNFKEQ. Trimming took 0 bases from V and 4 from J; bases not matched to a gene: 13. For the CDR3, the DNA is TGTGCCAGCAGCCAAGAGGCTAGCGGGGGCAGACTTAGGGCAGATACGCAGTATTTT. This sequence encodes CASSQEASGGRLRADTQYF.

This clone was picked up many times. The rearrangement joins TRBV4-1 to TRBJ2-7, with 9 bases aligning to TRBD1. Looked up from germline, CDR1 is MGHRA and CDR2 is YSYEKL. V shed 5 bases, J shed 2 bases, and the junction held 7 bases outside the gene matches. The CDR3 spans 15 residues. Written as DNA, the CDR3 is TGCGCCAGCAGCACCGGGACAGGGACTGCCTACGAGCAGTACTTC. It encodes CASSTGTGTAYEQYF.

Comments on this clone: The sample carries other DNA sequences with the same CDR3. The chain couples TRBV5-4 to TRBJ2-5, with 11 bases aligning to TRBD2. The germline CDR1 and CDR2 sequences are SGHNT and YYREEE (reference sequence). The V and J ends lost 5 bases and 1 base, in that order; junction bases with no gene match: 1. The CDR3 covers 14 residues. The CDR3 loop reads CASSLAGGQETQYF. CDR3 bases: TGTGCCAGCAGTCTAGCGGGGGGCCAAGAGACCCAGTACTTC.

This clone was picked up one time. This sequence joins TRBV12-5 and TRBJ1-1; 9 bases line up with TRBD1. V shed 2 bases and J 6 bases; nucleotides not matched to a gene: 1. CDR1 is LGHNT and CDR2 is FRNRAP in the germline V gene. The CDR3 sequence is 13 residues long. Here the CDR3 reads CASGLRQGAEAFF. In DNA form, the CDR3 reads TGTGCTAGTGGTTTGCGACAGGGGGCTGAAGCTTTCTTT. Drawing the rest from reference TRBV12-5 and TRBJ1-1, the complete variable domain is DARVTQTPRHKVTEMGQEVTMRCQPILGHNTVFWYRQTMMQGLELLAYFRNRAPLDDSGMPKDRFSAEMPDATLATLKIQPSEPRDSAVYFCASGLRQGAEAFFGQGTRLTVV.

CDR3 DNA: TGTGCCAGCAGCTGGGGGACAGCCGCCGGAGATACGCAGTATTTT. It is translated as CASSWGTAAGDTQYF. V gene TRBV7-8 combines with J gene TRBJ2-3, with 7 positions matching TRBD1. Germline V gene lookup returns CDR1 SGHVS and CDR2 FQNEAQ. The ends lost 4 bases at V and 5 bases at J; junction bases unmatched: 9. CDR3 size: 15 residues. The full variable domain, rest sourced from reference TRBV7-8 and TRBJ2-3, is GAGVSQSPRYKVAKRGQDVALRCDPISGHVSLFWYQQALGQGPEFLTYFQNEAQLDKSGLPSDRFFAERPEGSVSTLKIQRTQQEDSAVYLCASSWGTAAGDTQYFGPGTRLTVL.

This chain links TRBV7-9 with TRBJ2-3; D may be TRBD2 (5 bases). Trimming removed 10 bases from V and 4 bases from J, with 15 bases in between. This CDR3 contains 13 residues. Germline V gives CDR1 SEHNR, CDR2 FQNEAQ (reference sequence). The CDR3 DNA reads TGTGCCAAACAACTAGTTGGGGCAGATACGCAGTATTTT. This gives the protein CAKQLVGADTQYF.

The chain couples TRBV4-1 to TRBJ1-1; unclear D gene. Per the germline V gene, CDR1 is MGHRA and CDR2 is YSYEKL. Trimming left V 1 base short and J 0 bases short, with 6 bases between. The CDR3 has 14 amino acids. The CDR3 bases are TGCGCCAGCAGCCAAGGGAGGATGAACACTGAAGCTTTCTTT. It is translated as CASSQGRMNTEAFF.

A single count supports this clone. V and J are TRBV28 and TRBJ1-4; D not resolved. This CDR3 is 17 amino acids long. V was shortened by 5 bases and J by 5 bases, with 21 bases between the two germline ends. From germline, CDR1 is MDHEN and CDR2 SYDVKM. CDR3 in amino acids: CASSQFGPPGRNEKLFF. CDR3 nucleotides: TGTGCCAGCAGTCAGTTTGGGCCGCCAGGAAGGAATGAAAAACTGTTTTTT. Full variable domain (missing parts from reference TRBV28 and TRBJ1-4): DVKVTQSSRYLVKRTGEKVFLECVQDMDHENMFWYRQDPGLGLRLIYFSYDVKMKEKGDIPEGYSVSREKKERFSLILESASTNQTSMYLCASSQFGPPGRNEKLFFGSGTQLSVL.

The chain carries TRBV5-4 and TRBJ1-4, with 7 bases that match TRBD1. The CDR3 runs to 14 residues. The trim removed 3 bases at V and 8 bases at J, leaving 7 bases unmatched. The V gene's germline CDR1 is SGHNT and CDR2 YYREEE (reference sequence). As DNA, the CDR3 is TGTGCCAGCAGCTCCCGACAGGGCGGGGAAAAACTGTTTTTT. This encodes CASSSRQGGEKLFF.

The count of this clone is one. CDR3 sequence reads: CASTPGRQGESPLHF. As DNA, the CDR3 is TGTGCCAGTACCCCAGGAAGGCAGGGCGAGTCACCCCTCCACTTT. The genes are TRBV19 and TRBJ1-6; possible D gene TRBD1, 5 bases. Germline V gene lookup returns CDR1 LNHDA and CDR2 SQIVND (reference sequence). V was pared by 7 bases and J by 10 bases, with 20 bases between. The CDR3 is 15 residues long.

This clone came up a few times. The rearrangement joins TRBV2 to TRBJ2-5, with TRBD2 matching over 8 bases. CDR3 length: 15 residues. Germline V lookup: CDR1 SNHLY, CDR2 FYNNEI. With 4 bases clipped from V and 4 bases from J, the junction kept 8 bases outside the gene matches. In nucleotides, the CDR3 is TGTGCCAGCAGTGGGGGCGGGGGGCCCTCAGAGACCCAGTACTTC. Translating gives CASSGGGGPSETQYF.

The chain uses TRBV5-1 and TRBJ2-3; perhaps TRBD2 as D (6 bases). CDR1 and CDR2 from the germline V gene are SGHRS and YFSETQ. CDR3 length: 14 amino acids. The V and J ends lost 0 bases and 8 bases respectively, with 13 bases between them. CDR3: CASSLGGNGGTQYF. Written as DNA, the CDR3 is TGCGCCAGCAGCTTGGGCGGGAACGGAGGTACGCAGTATTTT.

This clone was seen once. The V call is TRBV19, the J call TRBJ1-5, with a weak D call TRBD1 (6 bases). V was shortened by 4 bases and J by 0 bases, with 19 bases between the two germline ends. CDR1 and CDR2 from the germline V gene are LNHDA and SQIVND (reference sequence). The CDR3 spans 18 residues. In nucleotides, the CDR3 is TGTGCCAGTAGTAGGGACACCGCCTCTACGTATAGCAATCAGCCCCAGCATTTT. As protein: CASSRDTASTYSNQPQHF.

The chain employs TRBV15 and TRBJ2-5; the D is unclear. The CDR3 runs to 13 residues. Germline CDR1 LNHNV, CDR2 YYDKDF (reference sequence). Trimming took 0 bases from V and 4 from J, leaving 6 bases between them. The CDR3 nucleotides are TGTGCCACCAGCAGAGATCTTGTAGAGACCCAGTACTTC. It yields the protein CATSRDLVETQYF. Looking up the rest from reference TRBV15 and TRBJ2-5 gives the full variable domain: DAMVIQNPRYQVTQFGKPVTLSCSQTLNHNVMYWYQQKSSQAPKLLFHYYDKDFNNEADTPDNFQSRRPNTSFCFLDIRSPGLGDTAMYLCATSRDLVETQYFGPGTRLLVL.

As DNA, the CDR3 is TGTGCCAGCAGTGAATATCACAGGGGCACTGAAGCTTTCTTT. This codes for CASSEYHRGTEAFF. This sequence joins TRBV6-1 and TRBJ1-1, with 7 bases matching TRBD1. Germline trimming cut 2 bases from V and 4 bases from J; bases unmatched to any gene: 4. CDR3 length: 14 amino acids. Germline V gene lookup returns CDR1 MNHNS and CDR2 SASEGT.

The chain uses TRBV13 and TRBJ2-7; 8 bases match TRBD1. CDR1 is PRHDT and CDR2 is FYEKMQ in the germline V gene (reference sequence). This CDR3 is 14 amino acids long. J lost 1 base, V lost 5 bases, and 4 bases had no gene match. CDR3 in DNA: TGTGCCAGCAGCCCAGGGGGCTTATCCTACGAGCAGTACTTC. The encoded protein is CASSPGGLSYEQYF.

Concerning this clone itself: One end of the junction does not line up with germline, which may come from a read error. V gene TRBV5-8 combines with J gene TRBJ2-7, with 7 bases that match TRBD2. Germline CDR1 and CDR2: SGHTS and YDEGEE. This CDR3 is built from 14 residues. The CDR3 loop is CASRLGLPSYEQYF. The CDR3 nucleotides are TGTGCCAGCAGATTGGGACTACCCTCCTACGAGCAGTACTTC.

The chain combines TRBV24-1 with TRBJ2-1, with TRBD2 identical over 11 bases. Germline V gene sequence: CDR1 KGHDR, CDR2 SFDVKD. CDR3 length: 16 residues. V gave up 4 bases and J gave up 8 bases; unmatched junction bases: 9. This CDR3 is CATSETLAGGHDEQFF. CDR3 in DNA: TGTGCCACCAGTGAAACCCTAGCGGGGGGCCACGATGAGCAGTTCTTC.

The CDR3 DNA follows: TGTGCCAGAAGCCCGACGGTGTTCGAACGGGGGACCTCCTATAATTCACCCCTCCACTTT. Its translation is CARSPTVFERGTSYNSPLHF. The chain recombines TRBV5-3 with TRBJ1-6; possible D gene TRBD1, 5 bases. TRBV5-3 is annotated as an ORF whose role is uncertain. The CDR3 covers 20 residues. V was trimmed by 4 bases and J by 0 bases, leaving 23 bases between them.

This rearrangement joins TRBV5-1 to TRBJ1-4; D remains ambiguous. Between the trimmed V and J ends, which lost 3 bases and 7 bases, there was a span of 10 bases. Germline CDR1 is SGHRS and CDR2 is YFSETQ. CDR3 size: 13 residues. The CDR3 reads CASSYDGVEKLFF. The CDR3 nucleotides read TGCGCCAGCAGCTACGACGGGGTTGAAAAACTGTTTTTT.